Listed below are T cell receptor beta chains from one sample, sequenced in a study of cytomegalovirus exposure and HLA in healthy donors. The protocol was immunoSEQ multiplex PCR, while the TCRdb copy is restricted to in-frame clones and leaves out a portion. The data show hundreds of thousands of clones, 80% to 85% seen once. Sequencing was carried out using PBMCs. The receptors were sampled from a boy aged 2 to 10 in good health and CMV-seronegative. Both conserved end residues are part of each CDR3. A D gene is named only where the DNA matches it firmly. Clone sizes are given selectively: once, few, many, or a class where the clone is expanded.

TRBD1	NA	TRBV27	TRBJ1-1	TGTGCCAGCAGTTTATCGATTATGGGACAGGGGGCTGAAGCTTTCTTT	CASSLSIMGQGAEAFF
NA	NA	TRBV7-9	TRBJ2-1	TGTGCCAGCAGCTTACGCGGGAACTCCTACAATGAGCAGTTCTTC	CASSLRGNSYNEQFF
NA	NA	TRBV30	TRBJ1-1	TGTGCCGGAGCAATAGGGACAAAGAGTTTCTTGAACACTGAAGCTTTCTTT	CAGAIGTKSFLNTEAFF
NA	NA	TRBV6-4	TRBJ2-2	TGTGCCAGCAGTGACTCCCCCGGGTCGGGCACCGGGGAGCTGTTTTTT	CASSDSPGSGTGELFF
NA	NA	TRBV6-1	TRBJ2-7	TGTGCCAGCAGTGGGACAAACCCCCCCTACGAGCAGTACTTC	CASSGTNPPYEQYF
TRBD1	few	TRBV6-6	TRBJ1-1	TGTGCCAGCAGTTACGACAGGGGGAACACTGAAGCTTTCTTT	CASSYDRGNTEAFF
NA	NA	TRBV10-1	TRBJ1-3	TGCGCCAGCAGTGACCCGGGAGCCCACCCAGGAAACACCATATATTTT	CASSDPGAHPGNTIYF
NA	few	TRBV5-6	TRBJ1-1	TGTGCCAGCAGCGAGGGGGTTCTTGAAGCTTTCTTT	CASSEGVLEAFF
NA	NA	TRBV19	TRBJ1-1	TGTGCCAGTACCAATGGGCTCCCAGCTTTCTTT	CASTNGLPAFF
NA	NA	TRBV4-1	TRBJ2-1	TGCGCCAGCAGCCAAGACAGAGGGCCCTACAATGAGCAGTTCTTC	CASSQDRGPYNEQFF
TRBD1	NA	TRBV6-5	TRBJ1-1	TGTGCCAGCAGGACAGGGGGTGCAATGAACACTGAAGCTTTCTTT	CASRTGGAMNTEAFF
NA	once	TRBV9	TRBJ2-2	TGTGCCAGCAGCGAAACAGGCACCGGGGAGCTGTTTTTT	CASSETGTGELFF
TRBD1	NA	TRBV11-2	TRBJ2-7	TGTGCCAGCAGCCTAACGGACAGGTCGCCCTACGAGCAGTACTTC	CASSLTDRSPYEQYF
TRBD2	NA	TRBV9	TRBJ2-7	TGTGCCAGCAGCCCTCGACTAGCTGCCTCCTACGAGCAGTACTTC	CASSPRLAASYEQYF
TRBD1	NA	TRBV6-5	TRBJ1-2	TGTGCCAGCAGTCTGACAGGGGGCGACTATGGCTACACCTTC	CASSLTGGDYGYTF
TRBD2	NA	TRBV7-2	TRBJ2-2	TGTGCCAGCAGCTTAAATATAGCGGGAGGCGGGGAGCTGTTTTTT	CASSLNIAGGGELFF
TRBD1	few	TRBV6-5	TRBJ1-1	TGTGCCAGCAGTCGACAGGGAGGCACTGAAGCTTTCTTT	CASSRQGGTEAFF
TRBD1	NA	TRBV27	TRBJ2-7	TGTGCCAGCAGTCTGACAGGGACGGACTCCTACGAGCAGTACTTC	CASSLTGTDSYEQYF
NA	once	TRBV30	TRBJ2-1	TGTGCCTGCGAGGCGAGGAATGAGCAGTTCTTC	CACEARNEQFF
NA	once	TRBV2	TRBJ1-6	TGTGCCAGCAGTGCAGACAGAGGAAGACATTCACCCCTCCACTTT	CASSADRGRHSPLHF
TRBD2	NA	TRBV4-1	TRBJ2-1	TGCGCCAGCAGCCAAGGTTCCCGACTAGCCTCCAATGAGCAGTTCTTC	CASSQGSRLASNEQFF
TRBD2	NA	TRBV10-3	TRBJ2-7	TGTGCCATCAGTGAGCATCCTAGCGGGAGATACGAGCAGTACTTC	CAISEHPSGRYEQYF
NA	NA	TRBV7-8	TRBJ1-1	TGTGCCAGCAGCTTAGCGTACAGCAACACTGAAGCTTTCTTT	CASSLAYSNTEAFF
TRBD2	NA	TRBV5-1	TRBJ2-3	TGCGCCAGCAGCGGCGGGGGAGGGACAGATACGCAGTATTTT	CASSGGGGTDTQYF
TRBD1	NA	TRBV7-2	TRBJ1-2	TGTGCCAGCAGCTCCCAGACCGGGACAGGGGGTGGCTACACCTTC	CASSSQTGTGGGYTF
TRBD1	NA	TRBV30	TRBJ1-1	TGTGCCTGGGCGGGACAGGGGGCTATGGGGACTGAAGCTTTCTTT	CAWAGQGAMGTEAFF
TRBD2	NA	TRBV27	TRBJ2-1	TGTGCCAGCAGTTACCCCCCTAGCGGGGGGGTGAGAGAGCAGTTCTTC	CASSYPPSGGVREQFF
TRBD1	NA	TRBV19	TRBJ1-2	TGTGCCAGTAGGCAGGGGGCTCTTAACTATGGCTACACCTTC	CASRQGALNYGYTF
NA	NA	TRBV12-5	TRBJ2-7	TGTGCTAGTGGTTTGGACAGCTTCGGCGAGCAGTACTTC	CASGLDSFGEQYF
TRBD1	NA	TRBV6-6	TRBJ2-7	TGTGCCAGCACCCCAGAGGGACAGGGGAGCTACGAGCAGTACTTC	CASTPEGQGSYEQYF
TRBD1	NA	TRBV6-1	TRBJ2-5	TGTGCCAGCAGGCGGACAGGGCATTCGGAGACCCAGTACTTC	CASRRTGHSETQYF
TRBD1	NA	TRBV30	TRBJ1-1	TGTGCCTGGAGTGAGGGGGCTGGTGAAGCTTTCTTT	CAWSEGAGEAFF
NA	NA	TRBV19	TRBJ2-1	TGTGCCAGTAGTATGTCCACCTACAATGAGCAGTTCTTC	CASSMSTYNEQFF
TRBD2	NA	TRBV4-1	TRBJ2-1	TGCGCCAGCAGCTGGGACTACGACAATGAGCAGTTCTTC	CASSWDYDNEQFF
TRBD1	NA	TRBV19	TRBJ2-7	TGTGCCAGTAGTAGACAGGGGACCTACGAGCAGTACTTC	CASSRQGTYEQYF
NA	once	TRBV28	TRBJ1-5	TGTGCCAGCAGTCCACGGGGGGGGGCGGATAGCAATCAGCCCCAGCATTTT	CASSPRGGADSNQPQHF
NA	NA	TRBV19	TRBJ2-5	TGTGCCAGTAGTATCCCCTGGGAGGCCCAAGAGACCCAGTACTTC	CASSIPWEAQETQYF
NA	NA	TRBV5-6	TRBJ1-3	TGTGCCAGCAGCTTGGGGATAGCGCTCTCTGGAAACACCATATATTTT	CASSLGIALSGNTIYF
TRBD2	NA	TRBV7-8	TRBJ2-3	TGTGCCAGCAGCTTAGACCCTAAGCGGGGGGGCGGGGTAGATACGCAGTATTTT	CASSLDPKRGGGVDTQYF
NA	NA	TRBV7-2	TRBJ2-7	TGTGCCAGCAGCCTAGGGACTGCCGAGCAGTACTTC	CASSLGTAEQYF
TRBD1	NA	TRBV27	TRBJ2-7	TGTGCCAGCAGTTTATCGAATAGGGGGCTATACGAGCAGTACTTC	CASSLSNRGLYEQYF